The rows below give T cell receptor beta chains drawn from one sample of a study of CD8 T cells in Susac syndrome. TCRdb reanalysed the immunoSEQ multiplex PCR reads using MiXCR and keeps one entry per CDR3 protein. The repertoire holds 170,000 or so distinct CDR3 sequences, under 95% seen once, with more than 0.095% in the top ten. The source material was CD4+ T cells from PBMCs. These TCRs come from a human donor with Susac syndrome. Both conserved end residues are part of each CDR3. The order of the fields is V gene, D gene, J gene, clone size, CDR3 protein, CDR3 DNA. The D gene is left open where the match is weak. Clone sizes are given selectively: once, few, many, or a class where the clone is expanded.

>TRBV5-4|.|TRBJ1-3|.
CASSSPAEGNTIYF
TGTGCCAGCAGCTCTCCGGCTGAGGGAAACACCATATATTTT
>TRBV5-5|TRBD1|TRBJ1-1|once
CASSLWDRGGSTEAFF
TGTGCCAGCAGCTTGTGGGACAGGGGTGGGAGCACTGAAGCTTTCTTT
>TRBV28|.|TRBJ2-7|once
CASSLTYTGYEQYF
TGTGCCAGCAGTTTGACGTATACGGGATACGAGCAGTACTTC
>TRBV7-2|.|TRBJ2-3|.
CASSLGGPAQYF
TGTGCCAGCAGCTTAGGCGGACCCGCGCAGTATTTT
>TRBV29-1|.|TRBJ2-7|once
CSVEPPGDEQYF
TGCAGCGTTGAACCCCCAGGGGACGAGCAGTACTTC
>TRBV7-9|.|TRBJ2-7|once
CASSYQTGQIEQYF
TGTGCCAGCAGCTACCAGACAGGTCAAATCGAGCAGTACTTC
>TRBV5-4|.|TRBJ2-1|.
CASSEGIRASSYNEQFF
TGTGCCAGCAGCGAGGGAATTCGGGCCAGCTCCTACAATGAGCAGTTCTTC
>TRBV5-1|.|TRBJ2-3|.
CASSYDIRTDTQYF
TGCGCCAGCAGCTACGACATCCGCACAGATACGCAGTATTTT
>TRBV14|TRBD1|TRBJ2-7|once
CASSHRTGAMTYEQYF
TGTGCCAGCAGCCATCGGACAGGGGCGATGACCTACGAGCAGTACTTC
>TRBV29-1|TRBD1|TRBJ2-3|.
CSLRQGSTDTQYF
TGCAGCCTCCGACAGGGCAGCACAGATACGCAGTATTTT
>TRBV18|.|TRBJ2-1|.
CASSPLQGNNEQFF
TGTGCCAGCTCACCACTCCAGGGAAACAATGAGCAGTTCTTC
>TRBV6-2/TRBV6-3|.|TRBJ1-1|.
CASSYGRRGTEAFF
TGTGCCAGCAGTTACGGACGGAGGGGCACTGAAGCTTTCTTT
>TRBV7-2|.|TRBJ1-1|.
CASSLITGSSAFF
TGTGCCAGCAGCTTAATAACAGGGTCTTCGGCTTTCTTT
>TRBV7-9|TRBD1|TRBJ2-7|.
CASSQGAGTYEQYF
TGTGCCAGCAGTCAGGGGGCGGGGACCTACGAGCAGTACTTC
>TRBV7-2|TRBD2|TRBJ2-5|.
CASSRQAGGSETQYF
TGTGCCAGCAGCCGCCAAGCGGGGGGGTCAGAGACCCAGTACTTC
>TRBV18|TRBD1|TRBJ1-2|.
CASSPAPTGPYGYTF
TGTGCCAGCTCACCAGCGCCGACAGGGCCCTATGGCTACACCTTC
>TRBV19|.|TRBJ1-2|.
CASSSDRANYGYTF
TGTGCCAGTAGCTCCGACAGAGCTAACTATGGCTACACCTTC
>TRBV30|.|TRBJ1-5|.
CAWSEVRSNQPQHF
TGTGCCTGGAGTGAGGTCCGGAGCAATCAGCCCCAGCATTTT
>TRBV11-1|TRBD1|TRBJ2-7|.
CASSLRQGSEQYF
TGTGCCAGCAGCCTCCGACAGGGTAGCGAGCAGTACTTC
>TRBV7-8|.|TRBJ1-2|.
CASRPAGNYGYTF
TGTGCCAGCAGGCCCGCCGGGAACTATGGCTACACCTTC
>TRBV12-3/TRBV12-4|.|TRBJ1-1|.
CASSRGSEAFF
TGTGCCAGCAGTCGAGGTTCCGAAGCTTTCTTT
>TRBV5-6|.|TRBJ2-7|.
CASSFARGKYEQYF
TGTGCCAGCAGCTTTGCGCGGGGAAAGTACGAGCAGTACTTC
>TRBV24-1|.|TRBJ2-1|once
CATSDRKTPYNEQFF
TGTGCCACCAGTGATCGGAAGACACCCTACAATGAGCAGTTCTTC
>TRBV30|.|TRBJ2-7|.
CAWGAKGSYEQYF
TGTGCCTGGGGGGCGAAGGGTTCCTACGAGCAGTACTTC
>TRBV27|TRBD1|TRBJ1-4|.
CASSLSVGGTVAKLFF
TGTGCCAGCAGTTTATCGGTGGGAGGGACAGTGGCAAAACTGTTTTTT
>TRBV29-1|.|TRBJ2-7|.
CSVVFRGGDILEQYF
TGCAGCGTTGTCTTCCGAGGGGGGGACATCTTGGAGCAGTACTTC
>TRBV10-2|TRBD2|TRBJ2-5|.
CASTLTSGKETQYF
TGCGCCAGCACCTTAACTAGCGGTAAAGAGACCCAGTACTTC
>TRBV6-5|TRBD1|TRBJ1-1|.
CASSSGTENTEAFF
TGTGCCAGCAGCTCCGGGACAGAGAACACTGAAGCTTTCTTT
>TRBV14|.|TRBJ1-1|.
CASSQEAQSAEAFF
TGTGCCAGCAGCCAAGAGGCACAGAGTGCTGAAGCTTTCTTT
>TRBV20-1|TRBD1|TRBJ1-4|once
CSAMTGRNEKLFF
TGCAGTGCTATGACAGGGAGGAATGAAAAACTGTTTTTT
>TRBV18|TRBD1|TRBJ2-1|.
CASSPPRGTGGIAQFF
TGTGCCAGCTCACCACCCCGTGGGACAGGGGGGATAGCGCAGTTCTTC
>TRBV2|TRBD2|TRBJ2-1|.
CASSEEVAGYNEQFF
TGTGCCAGCAGTGAGGAAGTAGCGGGGTACAATGAGCAGTTCTTC
>TRBV4-2|.|TRBJ1-4|few
CASSAPGGEKLFF
TGTGCCAGCAGCGCACCCGGCGGGGAAAAACTGTTTTTT
>TRBV7-9|.|TRBJ2-6|.
CASSSNLRRSSGANVLTF
TGTGCCAGCAGCTCTAATCTAAGACGGTCCTCTGGGGCCAACGTCCTGACTTTC
>TRBV12-3/TRBV12-4|.|TRBJ1-2|.
CASNVGLGRGYTF
TGTGCCAGCAATGTTGGGCTCGGCAGGGGCTACACCTTC
>TRBV12-3/TRBV12-4|TRBD2|TRBJ2-1|once
CASTEKRGGLHLSYNEQFF
TGTGCCAGCACCGAAAAGCGGGGGGGCCTGCACCTCTCCTACAATGAGCAGTTCTTC
>TRBV20-1|.|TRBJ2-2|.
CSAIRTENTGELFF
TGCAGTGCTATTAGGACAGAGAACACCGGGGAGCTGTTTTTT
>TRBV2|TRBD2|TRBJ2-5|once
CASSEGAGGRETQYF
TGTGCCAGCAGTGAAGGAGCGGGGGGTCGGGAGACCCAGTACTTC
>TRBV29-1|TRBD1|TRBJ1-4|.
CSVSGPRGRNNEKLFF
TGCAGCGTTTCCGGCCCCAGGGGGCGGAATAATGAAAAACTGTTTTTT
>TRBV20-1|.|TRBJ2-7|.
CSARAPRGPGEQYF
TGCAGTGCTAGAGCCCCCCGGGGTCCGGGCGAGCAGTACTTC
>TRBV11-3|.|TRBJ1-1|.
CASSLGLGAFF
TGTGCCAGCAGCTTAGGGTTGGGAGCTTTCTTT
>TRBV7-7|TRBD2|TRBJ2-3|.
CASSLESPGGGADTQYF
TGTGCTAGCAGCTTAGAGTCCCCTGGCGGGGGGGCAGATACGCAGTATTTT
>TRBV25-1|TRBD1|TRBJ1-2|.
CASSAGTGYDGYTF
TGTGCCAGCAGTGCCGGGACAGGATACGATGGCTACACCTTC
>TRBV2|.|TRBJ2-7|once
CASRRLSTYEQYF
TGTGCCAGCAGGCGACTCAGCACCTACGAGCAGTACTTC
>TRBV20-1|TRBD1|TRBJ1-6|.
CSARGPGTGSSYNSPLHF
TGCAGTGCTAGAGGACCCGGGACAGGGAGCTCCTATAATTCACCCCTCCACTTT
>TRBV6-2/TRBV6-3|TRBD1|TRBJ1-5|once
CASTKLGTGHSQPQHF
TGTGCCAGCACCAAACTTGGGACAGGGCATAGTCAGCCCCAGCATTTT
>TRBV7-2|.|TRBJ2-1|.
CASRTLGYEQFF
TGTGCCAGCAGAACCCTAGGCTATGAGCAGTTCTTC
>TRBV20-1|TRBD1|TRBJ1-1|.
CSASPDRDLEAFF
TGCAGTGCTAGCCCAGACAGGGACCTCGAAGCTTTCTTT
>TRBV9|TRBD1|TRBJ1-2|.
CASSSRTGADYGYTF
TGTGCCAGCAGCTCAAGGACAGGGGCAGACTATGGCTACACCTTC
>TRBV29-1|.|TRBJ2-3|.
CSVEYPAGTDTQYF
TGCAGCGTTGAATACCCAGCCGGCACAGATACGCAGTATTTT
>TRBV7-6|.|TRBJ1-2|.
CASSLATGVDYGYTF
TGTGCCAGCAGCTTAGCGACCGGGGTGGACTATGGCTACACCTTC
>TRBV11-1|TRBD2|TRBJ2-1|once
CASSPTSSGGAEYNEQFF
TGTGCCAGCAGCCCAACTTCTAGCGGGGGGGCCGAGTACAATGAGCAGTTCTTC
>TRBV7-2|.|TRBJ2-7|.
CASSSYFEQYF
TGTGCCAGCAGCTCGTACTTCGAGCAGTACTTC
>TRBV9|TRBD2|TRBJ2-3|.
CASNRLAGSTDTQYF
TGTGCCAGCAACCGACTAGCGGGGAGCACAGATACGCAGTATTTT
>TRBV5-1|TRBD1|TRBJ2-5|.
CASSSGQQQETQYF
TGCGCCAGCAGCTCGGGACAGCAACAAGAGACCCAGTACTTC
>TRBV7-2|.|TRBJ2-4|.
CASSRSGSEENIQYF
TGTGCCAGCAGCCGATCGGGCAGTGAGGAAAACATTCAGTACTTC
>TRBV11-2|.|TRBJ1-5|.
CASSTGPSGNQPQHF
TGTGCCAGCAGCACAGGACCGTCCGGGAATCAGCCCCAGCATTTT
>TRBV18|.|TRBJ1-1|.
CASSPPFSKGTEAFF
TGTGCCAGCTCACCACCGTTCAGTAAGGGAACTGAAGCTTTCTTT
>TRBV2|.|TRBJ1-2|.
CASRQGGGIVYGYTF
TGTGCCAGCAGGCAGGGCGGCGGGATCGTCTATGGCTACACCTTC